Sequencing of this T cell receptor beta chain was carried out in a study of T cells in Graves' hyperthyroidism and ophthalmopathy. TCR beta CDR3 region amplification was performed from RNA transcripts. HTBI primers drove first-round RT-PCR of the TCR CDR3. TCRdb re-called the multiplex PCR reads with MiXCR, one entry per CDR3 protein. The sample contains hundreds of thousands of distinct CDR3 sequences, around a quarter of which appear only once. This clonotype was recorded many times. V lost 8 bases, J lost 5 bases, and 12 bases lay in between. This CDR3 region has 11 residues. Germline assignment: CDR1 SQVTM and CDR2 ANQGSEA.

Sequencing input: blood. The TCR originated in a woman aged 25-40 years with Graves' ophthalmopathy. The chain links TRBV29-1 to TRBJ2-5; D is uncertain. Written as DNA, the CDR3 is TGCAGCTCTCCTGTAGGGGAGACCCAGTACTTC. It yields the protein CSSPVGETQYF.